This paragraph covers one TCR beta chain sequence. Antigen unknown. This sample is part of a study of CD8 T cells in Susac syndrome. Findings and caveats of the study: The TCR sequencing and HLA analysis in the study involved a relatively small number of individuals, as the study acknowledged.

CD8+ and CD4+ blood T cells underwent TCR beta sequencing. TEMRA cells were FACS-enriched, with CD8+ and CD4+ T cells isolated negatively. An input of about 0.5 to 1 ug of RNA was subjected to reverse transcription using random hexamers. The immunoSEQ assay covered 54 Vbeta and 13 Jbeta segments for CDR3. Using its own MiXCR run on the immunoSEQ multiplex PCR reads, TCRdb lists one record per CDR3 protein. The sample includes about 300,000 distinct CDR3 sequences, around 91% seen only once; the top ten take around 0.18%. Germline V gives CDR1 GTSNPN, CDR2 SVGIG (reference sequence). There are 16 residues in the CDR3. Trimming removed 4 bases from V and 4 bases from J, with 20 bases in between.

The source of this sequence is a human donor with multiple sclerosis. V and J are TRBV30 and TRBJ2-1; no clear D gene. The sequenced sample was CD8+ T cells from PBMCs. CDR3 residues: CAWTTPGASPYNEQFF. For the CDR3, the DNA is TGTGCCTGGACTACACCAGGTGCGAGCCCATACAATGAGCAGTTCTTC.